This TCR beta chain stems from a study of post-analysis software for immune sequencing data. About the study: The patients showed relapsing-remitting, secondary progressive and progressive-relapsing multiple sclerosis courses.

On this clonotype itself: Antigen unknown.

Included in the TCR beta cDNA libraries were unique molecular identifiers. cDNA molecules numbering roughly 500,000 came from approximately 0.91 to 9.4 million T cells. In TCRdb, the PCR reads were re-called with MiXCR into one record per CDR3 protein. This table has roughly 870,000 distinct CDR3 sequences, approximately 50% appearing once. Study-wide results and caveats: Patients with multiple sclerosis recorded significantly lower normalized Chao1 diversity than controls, the study found.

The TCR was taken from a girl between 5 and 17 years old with multiple sclerosis. Source material: blood.

CDR3 sequence: CSVGRRGGYNEQYF. For the CDR3, the DNA is TGCAGCGTTGGGCGGCGGGGGGGTTACAATGAGCAGTACTTC. This sequence joins TRBV29-1 and TRBJ2-5; TRBD2 aligns across 9 bases. The CDR3 covers 14 residues. The germline gives CDR1 SQVTM, CDR2 ANQGSEA. V shed 4 bases and J 11 bases; nucleotides not matched to a gene: 14.